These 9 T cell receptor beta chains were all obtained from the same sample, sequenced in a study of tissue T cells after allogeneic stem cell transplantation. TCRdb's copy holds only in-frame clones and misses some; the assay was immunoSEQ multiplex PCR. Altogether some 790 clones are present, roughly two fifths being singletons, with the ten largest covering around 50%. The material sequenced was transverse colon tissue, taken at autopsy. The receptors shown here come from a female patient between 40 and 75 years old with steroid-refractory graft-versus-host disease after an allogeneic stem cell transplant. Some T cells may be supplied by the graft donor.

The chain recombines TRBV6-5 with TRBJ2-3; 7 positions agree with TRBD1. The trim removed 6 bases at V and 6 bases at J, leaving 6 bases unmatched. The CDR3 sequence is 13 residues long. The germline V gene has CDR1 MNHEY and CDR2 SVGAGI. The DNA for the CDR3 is TGTGCCAGCAGCCGGGACAGCCGCGATACGCAGTATTTT. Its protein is CASSRDSRDTQYF.

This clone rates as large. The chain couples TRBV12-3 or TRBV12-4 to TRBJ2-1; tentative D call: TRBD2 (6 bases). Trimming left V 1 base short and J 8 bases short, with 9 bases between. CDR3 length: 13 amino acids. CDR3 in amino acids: CASSLVGGDEQFF. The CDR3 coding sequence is TGTGCCAGCAGTTTAGTCGGAGGGGATGAGCAGTTCTTC.

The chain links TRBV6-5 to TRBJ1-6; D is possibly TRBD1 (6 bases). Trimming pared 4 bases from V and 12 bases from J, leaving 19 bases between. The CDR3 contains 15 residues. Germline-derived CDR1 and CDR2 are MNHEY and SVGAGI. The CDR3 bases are TGTGCCAGCAGTTCCACAGGGACGCTCCAGGGACCCCTCCACTTT. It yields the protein CASSSTGTLQGPLHF.

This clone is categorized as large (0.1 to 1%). CDR3: CASSHVRDRQYF. CDR3 DNA: TGTGCCAGCAGCCATGTCCGGGACAGGCAGTACTTC. V and J are TRBV3-1 (or the pseudogene TRBV3-2) and TRBJ2-7; 7 bases are shared with TRBD1. V lost 3 bases to trimming and J lost 9 bases; unmatched junction nucleotides: 5. CDR3 length: 12 amino acids. Germline V gene sequence: CDR1 LGHDT, CDR2 YNNKEL (reference sequence).

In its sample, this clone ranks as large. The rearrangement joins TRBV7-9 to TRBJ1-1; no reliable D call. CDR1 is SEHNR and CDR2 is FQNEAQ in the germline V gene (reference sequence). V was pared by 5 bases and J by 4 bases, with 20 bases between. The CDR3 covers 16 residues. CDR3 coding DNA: TGTGCCAGCAGCACCCCCCGGGAGACCTGGGGCACTGAAGCTTTCTTT. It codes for CASSTPRETWGTEAFF.

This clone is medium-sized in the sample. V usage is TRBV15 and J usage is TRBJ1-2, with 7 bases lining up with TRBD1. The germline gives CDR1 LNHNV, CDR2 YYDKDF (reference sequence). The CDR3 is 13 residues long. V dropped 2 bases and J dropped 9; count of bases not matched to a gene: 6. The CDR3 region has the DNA TGTGCCACCAGCAGATCCGACAGGGCAAGCTACACCTTC. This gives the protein CATSRSDRASYTF.

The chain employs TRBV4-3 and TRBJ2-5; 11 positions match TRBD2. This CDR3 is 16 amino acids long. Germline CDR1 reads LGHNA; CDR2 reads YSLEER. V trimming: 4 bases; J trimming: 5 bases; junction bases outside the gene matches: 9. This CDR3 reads CASSRLAGPLGETQYF. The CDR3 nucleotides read TGCGCCAGCAGCCGACTAGCGGGGCCTCTCGGGGAGACCCAGTACTTC.

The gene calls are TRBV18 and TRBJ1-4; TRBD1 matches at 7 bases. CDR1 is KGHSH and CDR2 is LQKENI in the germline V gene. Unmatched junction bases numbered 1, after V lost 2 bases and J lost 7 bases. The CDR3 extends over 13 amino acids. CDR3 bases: TGTGCCAGCTCACCAGACAGGGTTGAAAAACTGTTTTTT. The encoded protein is CASSPDRVEKLFF.

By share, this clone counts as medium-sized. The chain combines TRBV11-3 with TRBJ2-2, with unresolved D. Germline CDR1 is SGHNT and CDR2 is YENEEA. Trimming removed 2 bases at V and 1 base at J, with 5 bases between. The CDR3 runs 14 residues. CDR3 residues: CASSLWGNTGELFF. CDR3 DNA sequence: TGTGCCAGCAGCTTATGGGGGAACACCGGGGAGCTGTTTTTT.